A single sample is the source of the 19 T cell receptor beta chains below, sequenced in a study of blood T cell repertoires in COVID-19. Repertoires were generated with immunoSEQ multiplex PCR, while TCRdb's copy carries only in-frame clones and drops some. The data contain over 250,000 clones, approximately 86% of them singletons. Specimen: peripheral blood. The receptor set was obtained from a woman aged 70-85 years with COVID-19, enrolled during active disease.

V gene TRBV27 combines with J gene TRBJ2-1, with TRBD1 matching over 7 bases. V gave up 7 bases and J gave up 4 bases; unmatched junction bases: 7. Germline assignment: CDR1 MNHEY and CDR2 SMNVEV (reference sequence). The CDR3 is made up of 14 amino acids. The CDR3 DNA sequence: TGTGCCAGCAACTGGGCCAGGGGGTACAATGAGCAGTTCTTC. It specifies CASNWARGYNEQFF.

The chain is built from TRBV7-2 and TRBJ2-7; no reliable D call. Trimming pared 0 bases from V and 4 bases from J, leaving 13 bases between. The CDR3 contains 15 residues. Germline lookup yields CDR1 SGHTA and CDR2 FQGNSA. CDR3 DNA: TGTGCCAGCAGCTTAGCCCATATTCTAGATTACGAGCAGTACTTC. As protein: CASSLAHILDYEQYF.

This sequence joins TRBV5-1 and TRBJ2-1; 7 bases align to TRBD2. The germline V gene encodes CDR1 SGHRS and CDR2 YFSETQ. Trimming cost V 1 base and J 0 bases; bases outside gene matches: 4. This CDR3 contains 16 residues. The CDR3 DNA reads as TGCGCCAGCAGCTTGTCCGGGGGGAACTCCTACAATGAGCAGTTCTTC. The encoded protein is CASSLSGGNSYNEQFF.

The chain employs TRBV7-3 and TRBJ1-6; TRBD1 matches at 7 bases. V shed 2 bases, J shed 9 bases, and the junction held 4 bases outside the gene matches. Per germline, CDR1 SGHTA and CDR2 FQGTGA. This CDR3 has 14 amino acids. The CDR3 region has the DNA TGTGCCAGCAGCTTAGGGGACAGTTCTTCACCCCTCCACTTT. Its protein product is CASSLGDSSSPLHF.

The chain is built from TRBV10-3 and TRBJ1-4, with 7 bases aligning to TRBD1. Trimming took 10 bases from V and 3 from J; bases not matched to a gene: 11. This CDR3 comprises 15 residues. Looked up from germline, CDR1 is ENHRY and CDR2 is SYGVKD. CDR3: CATRTGEVANEKLFF. Written as DNA, the CDR3 is TGTGCCACCCGAACAGGGGAGGTAGCTAATGAAAAACTGTTTTTT.

V and J are TRBV7-2 and TRBJ2-1, with 13 bases aligning to TRBD2. The CDR3 is made up of 17 amino acids. The germline V gene encodes CDR1 SGHTA and CDR2 FQGNSA. The V and J ends lost 6 bases and 2 bases, in that order; junction bases with no gene match: 7. CDR3 in DNA: TGTGCCAGCAGGTGGACTAGCGGGGGTGCTCCCTACAATGAGCAGTTCTTC. It yields the protein CASRWTSGGAPYNEQFF. The variable domain in full, completed from reference TRBV7-2 and TRBJ2-1, reads GAGVSQSPSNKVTEKGKDVELRCDPISGHTALYWYRQSLGQGLEFLIYFQGNSAPDKSGLPSDRFSAERTGGSVSTLTIQRTQQEDSAVYLCASRWTSGGAPYNEQFFGPGTRLTVL.

J is TRBJ1-2 and V is TRBV10-3; TRBD1 agrees at 8 bases. The germline V gene has CDR1 ENHRY and CDR2 SYGVKD. The V and J ends lost 5 bases and 2 bases, in that order; junction bases with no gene match: 4. The CDR3 extends over 14 amino acids. The CDR3 loop is CAISPQGENYGYTF. The CDR3 coding sequence is TGTGCCATCAGTCCACAGGGGGAGAACTATGGCTACACCTTC.

V usage is TRBV7-2 and J usage is TRBJ2-5, with TRBD2 identical over 8 bases. Trimming at V came to 3 bases and at J to 5 bases, leaving 5 bases not matched to a gene. Germline lookup yields CDR1 SGHTA and CDR2 FQGNSA. CDR3 size: 14 residues. The CDR3 bases are TGTGCCAGCAGCTTCCGGGGGGGGCCGGAGACCCAGTACTTC. It specifies CASSFRGGPETQYF.

The chain links TRBV9 to TRBJ1-3; TRBD1 aligns across 7 bases. Trimming removed 2 bases from V and 2 bases from J; junction bases left unmatched: 4. There are 15 residues in the CDR3. Germline CDR1 reads SGDLS; CDR2 reads YYNGEE. CDR3 amino acids: CASSVRGLPGNTIYF. The CDR3 DNA reads as TGTGCCAGCAGCGTGAGGGGGCTTCCTGGAAACACCATATATTTT.

The genes are TRBV2 and TRBJ1-1; D not certain. Trimming pared 3 bases from V and 4 bases from J, leaving 9 bases between. The CDR3 extends over 13 amino acids. Per the germline V gene, CDR1 is SNHLY and CDR2 is FYNNEI. CDR3 DNA sequence: TGTGCCAGCAGTGACGTGGCGGGCACTGAAGCTTTCTTT. It is translated as CASSDVAGTEAFF.

The chain combines TRBV5-1 with TRBJ2-5; 10 nucleotides align to TRBD2. This CDR3 comprises 14 residues. J lost 3 bases, V lost 2 bases, and 1 base had no gene match. Germline assignment: CDR1 SGHRS and CDR2 YFSETQ. CDR3 in amino acids: CASSFGTSEETQYF. DNA of the CDR3: TGCGCCAGCAGCTTCGGGACTAGCGAAGAGACCCAGTACTTC.

The V call is TRBV2, the J call TRBJ1-1; D is undetermined. CDR3 size: 15 residues. Germline assignment: CDR1 SNHLY and CDR2 FYNNEI. V was clipped by 2 bases and J by 1 base, with 11 bases between them. The CDR3 sequence is CASSESGYPNTEAFF. The CDR3 bases are TGTGCCAGCAGTGAATCAGGCTACCCGAACACTGAAGCTTTCTTT.

V usage is TRBV19 and J usage is TRBJ2-7; tentative D call: TRBD1 (5 bases). From germline, CDR1 is LNHDA and CDR2 SQIVND (reference sequence). The germline V and J ends were trimmed by 5 bases and 0 bases, with 11 bases remaining between them. The CDR3 has 14 amino acids. Here the CDR3 DNA reads TGTGCCAGTAGTGCCCAGGGCCTCTCCTACGAGCAGTACTTC. Its protein product is CASSAQGLSYEQYF.

This chain links TRBV6-1 with TRBJ1-4; D is uncertain. The CDR3 is made up of 15 amino acids. V dropped 2 bases and J dropped 6 bases, with 13 bases sitting between them. Germline lookup yields CDR1 MNHNS and CDR2 SASEGT. CDR3: CASSENGKEYEKLFF. The CDR3 DNA reads as TGTGCCAGCAGTGAAAACGGGAAGGAGTATGAAAAACTGTTTTTT.

V is TRBV6-5 and J is TRBJ1-2; TRBD1 aligns across 7 bases. V lost 4 bases, J lost 5 bases, and 13 bases stayed unmatched. This CDR3 spans 16 amino acids. CDR1 is MNHEY and CDR2 is SVGAGI in the germline V gene. Written as DNA, the CDR3 is TGTGCCAGCAGTTCATCATTAGAGGGGGCTAGGTATGGCTACACCTTC. Amino acid sequence: CASSSSLEGARYGYTF.

This clone was counted a single time. The chain uses TRBV21-1 and TRBJ2-2; TRBD1 reflects the table's D call only, with no check against the DNA. TRBV21-1 is listed as a pseudogene. This CDR3 has 17 amino acids. For the CDR3, the DNA is TGTGCCAGCAGCATACCCCCGGGACAGTCGAACACCGGGGAGCTGTTTTTT. Translating it yields CASSIPPGQSNTGELFF.

In this sample, this clone turned up many times. V gene TRBV6-2 or TRBV6-3 combines with J gene TRBJ2-7, with TRBD2 matching over 7 bases. The CDR3 has 15 residues. V lost 6 bases, J lost 4 bases, and 12 bases stayed unmatched. Looked up from germline, CDR1 is MNHEY and CDR2 is SVGEGT. CDR3 sequence (DNA): TGTGCCAGCAGGTACGGGGGGACGGACCTATACGAGCAGTACTTC. Its translation: CASRYGGTDLYEQYF.

The rearrangement links TRBV5-1 to TRBJ2-3; D might be TRBD1 (5 bases). Trimming removed 4 bases at V and 1 base at J, with 13 bases between. This CDR3 has 15 amino acids. Germline CDR1 SGHRS, CDR2 YFSETQ. The CDR3 DNA reads TGCGCCAGCAGCCGGTCGACAGACCGCACAGATACGCAGTATTTT. It codes for CASSRSTDRTDTQYF. Complete variable domain (other parts from reference TRBV5-1 and TRBJ2-3): KAGVTQTPRYLIKTRGQQVTLSCSPISGHRSVSWYQQTPGQGLQFLFEYFSETQRNKGNFPGRFSGRQFSNSRSEMNVSTLELGDSALYLCASSRSTDRTDTQYFGPGTRLTVL.

The J gene is TRBJ1-1, the V gene TRBV7-9; TRBD1 is a possible D gene (6 bases). The V gene lost 5 bases and the J gene lost 4 bases, with 17 bases spanning the gap. The CDR3 sequence is 15 residues long. The V gene's germline CDR1 is SEHNR and CDR2 FQNEAQ (reference sequence). The CDR3, as DNA: TGTGCCAGCAGCGTCCACAGGGTCCGTTCCACTGAAGCTTTCTTT. This translates into CASSVHRVRSTEAFF. The full variable domain, rest sourced from reference TRBV7-9 and TRBJ1-1, is DTGVSQNPRHKITKRGQNVTFRCDPISEHNRLYWYRQTLGQGPEFLTYFQNEAQLEKSRLLSDRFSAERPKGSFSTLEIQRTEQGDSAMYLCASSVHRVRSTEAFFGQGTRLTVV.